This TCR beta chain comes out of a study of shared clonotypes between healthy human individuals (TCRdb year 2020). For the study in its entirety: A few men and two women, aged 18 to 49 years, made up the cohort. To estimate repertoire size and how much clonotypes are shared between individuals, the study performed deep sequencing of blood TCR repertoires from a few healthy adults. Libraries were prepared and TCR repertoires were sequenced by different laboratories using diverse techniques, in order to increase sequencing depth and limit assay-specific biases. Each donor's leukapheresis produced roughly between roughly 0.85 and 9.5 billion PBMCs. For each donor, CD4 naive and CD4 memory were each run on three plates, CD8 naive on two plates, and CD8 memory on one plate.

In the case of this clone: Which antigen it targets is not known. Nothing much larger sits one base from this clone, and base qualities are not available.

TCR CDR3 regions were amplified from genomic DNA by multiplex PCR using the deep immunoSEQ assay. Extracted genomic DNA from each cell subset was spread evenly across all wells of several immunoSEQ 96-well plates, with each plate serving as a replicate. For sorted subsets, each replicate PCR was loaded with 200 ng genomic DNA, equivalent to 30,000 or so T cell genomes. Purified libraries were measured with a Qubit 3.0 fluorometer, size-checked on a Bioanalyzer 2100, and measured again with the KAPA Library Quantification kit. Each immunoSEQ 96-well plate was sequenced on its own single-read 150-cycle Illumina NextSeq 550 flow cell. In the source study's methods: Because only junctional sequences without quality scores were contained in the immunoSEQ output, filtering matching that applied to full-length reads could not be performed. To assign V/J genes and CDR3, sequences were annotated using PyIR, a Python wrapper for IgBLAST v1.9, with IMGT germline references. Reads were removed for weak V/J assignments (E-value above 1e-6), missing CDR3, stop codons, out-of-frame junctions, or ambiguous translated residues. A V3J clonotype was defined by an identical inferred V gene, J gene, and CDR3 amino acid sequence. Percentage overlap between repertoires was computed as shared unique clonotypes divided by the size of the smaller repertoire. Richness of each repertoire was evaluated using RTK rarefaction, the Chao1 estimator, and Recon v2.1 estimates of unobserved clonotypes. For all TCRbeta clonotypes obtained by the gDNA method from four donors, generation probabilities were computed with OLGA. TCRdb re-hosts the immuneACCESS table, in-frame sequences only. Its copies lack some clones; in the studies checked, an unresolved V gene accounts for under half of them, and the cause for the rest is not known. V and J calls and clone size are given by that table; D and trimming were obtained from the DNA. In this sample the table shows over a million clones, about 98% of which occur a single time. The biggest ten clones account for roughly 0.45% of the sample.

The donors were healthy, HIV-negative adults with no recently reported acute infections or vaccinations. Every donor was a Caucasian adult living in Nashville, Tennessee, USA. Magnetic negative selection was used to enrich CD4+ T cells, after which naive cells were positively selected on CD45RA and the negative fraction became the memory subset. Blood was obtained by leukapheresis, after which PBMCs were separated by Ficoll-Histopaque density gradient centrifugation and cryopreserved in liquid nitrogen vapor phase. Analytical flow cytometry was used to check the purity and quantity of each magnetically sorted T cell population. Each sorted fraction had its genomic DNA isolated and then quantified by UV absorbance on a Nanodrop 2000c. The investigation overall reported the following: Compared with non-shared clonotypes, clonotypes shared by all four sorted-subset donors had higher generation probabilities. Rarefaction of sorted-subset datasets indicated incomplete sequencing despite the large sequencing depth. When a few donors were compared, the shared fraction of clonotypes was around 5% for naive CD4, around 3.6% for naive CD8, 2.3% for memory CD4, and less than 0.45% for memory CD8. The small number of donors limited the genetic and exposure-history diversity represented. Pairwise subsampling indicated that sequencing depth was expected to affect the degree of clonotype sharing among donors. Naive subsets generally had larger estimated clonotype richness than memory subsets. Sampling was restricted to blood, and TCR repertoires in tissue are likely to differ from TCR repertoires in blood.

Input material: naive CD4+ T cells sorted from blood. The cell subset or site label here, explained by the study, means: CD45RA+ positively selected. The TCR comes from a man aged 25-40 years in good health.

In nucleotides, the sequence is TGCGCCAGCAGCTTATCGGACAGGGACACCTACAATGAGCAGTTCTTC. This gives the protein CASSLSDRDTYNEQFF. The receptor chain draws on TRBV5-1 and TRBJ2-1; 8 bases in the middle match TRBD1. The germline V and J ends show losses of 2 bases and 2 bases respectively, and no gene match explains 6 bases of the junction. CDR1 and CDR2, looked up from the germline V gene, are SGHRS and YFSETQ. The CDR3 runs 16 residues from the cysteine to the phenylalanine. The read is trimmed to its CDR3 DNA, 48 bases read in frame from base 1.